This entry is about one TCR beta chain. Its antigen is undetermined. This record belongs to a study of tumor-infiltrating lymphocytes in localized non-small cell lung cancer. The study's findings and limits: TCR sequencing covered a subset of patients with enough tissue.

TCRdb's table, derived via immunoSEQ multiplex PCR, lists solely in-frame clones and lacks some. The table shows under 20,000 clones, with roughly three quarters occurring only once. Trimming removed 1 base at V and 5 bases at J, with 5 bases between. In germline, CDR1 is DFQATT, CDR2 SNEGSKA (reference sequence). This CDR3 region has 11 residues. Specimen: lung tumor tissue. The rearrangement links TRBV20-1 to TRBJ1-1, with no clear D. This TCR came from a human donor with non-small cell lung cancer. The CDR3, as DNA: TGCAGTGCTAGAGCTGGAACTGAAGCTTTCTTT. This translates into CSARAGTEAFF.